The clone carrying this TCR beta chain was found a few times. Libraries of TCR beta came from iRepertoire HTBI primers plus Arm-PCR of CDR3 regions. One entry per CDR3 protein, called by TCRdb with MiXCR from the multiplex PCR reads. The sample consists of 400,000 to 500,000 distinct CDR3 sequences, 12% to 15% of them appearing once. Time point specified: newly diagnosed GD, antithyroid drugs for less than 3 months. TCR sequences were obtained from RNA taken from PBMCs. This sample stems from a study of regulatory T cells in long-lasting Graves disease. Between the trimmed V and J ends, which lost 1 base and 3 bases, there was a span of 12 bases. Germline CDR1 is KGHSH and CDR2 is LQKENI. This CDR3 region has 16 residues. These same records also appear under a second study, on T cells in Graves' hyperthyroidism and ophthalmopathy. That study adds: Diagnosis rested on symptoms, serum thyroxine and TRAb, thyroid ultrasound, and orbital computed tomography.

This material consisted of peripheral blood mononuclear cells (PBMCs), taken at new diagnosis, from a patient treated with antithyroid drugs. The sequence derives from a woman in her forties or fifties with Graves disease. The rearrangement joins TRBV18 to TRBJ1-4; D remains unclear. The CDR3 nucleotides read TGTGCCAGCTCACCACGTGGAATCCGGGCTAATGAAAAACTGTTTTTT. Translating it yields CASSPRGIRANEKLFF.